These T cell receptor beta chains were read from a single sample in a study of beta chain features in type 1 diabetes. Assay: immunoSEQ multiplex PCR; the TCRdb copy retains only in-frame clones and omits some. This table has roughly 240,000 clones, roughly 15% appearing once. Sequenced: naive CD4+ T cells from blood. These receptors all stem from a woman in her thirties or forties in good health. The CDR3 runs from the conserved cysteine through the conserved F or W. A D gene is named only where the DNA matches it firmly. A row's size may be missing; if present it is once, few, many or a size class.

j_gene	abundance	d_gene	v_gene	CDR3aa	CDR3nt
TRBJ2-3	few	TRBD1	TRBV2	CASSPSGTGKVKGADTQYF	TGTGCCAGCAGTCCGAGCGGGACAGGGAAGGTGAAGGGTGCAGATACGCAGTATTTT
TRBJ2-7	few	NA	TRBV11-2	CASSSQGYEQYF	TGTGCCAGCAGCTCACAGGGCTACGAGCAGTACTTC
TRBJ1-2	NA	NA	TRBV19	CASARTTTNYGYTF	TGTGCCAGCGCCAGGACAACTACTAACTATGGCTACACCTTC
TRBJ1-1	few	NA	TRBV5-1	CASSSRTDMNTEAFF	TGCGCCAGCAGCTCTCGGACAGATATGAACACTGAAGCTTTCTTT
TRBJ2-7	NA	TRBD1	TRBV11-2	CASSLVRGNLYEQYF	TGTGCCAGCAGCTTAGTCAGGGGGAATCTCTACGAGCAGTACTTC
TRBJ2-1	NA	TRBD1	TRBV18	CASSPDRDREQFF	TGTGCCAGCTCACCGGACAGGGATAGAGAGCAGTTCTTC
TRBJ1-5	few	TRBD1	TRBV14	CASRRTGDNQPQHF	TGTGCCAGCAGGAGGACAGGGGACAATCAGCCCCAGCATTTT
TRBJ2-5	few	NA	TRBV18	CASSHPMKTQYF	TGTGCCAGCTCACATCCTATGAAGACCCAGTACTTC
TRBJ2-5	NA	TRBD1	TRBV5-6	CASSPRQGAQETQYF	TGTGCCAGCAGCCCTCGACAGGGGGCGCAGGAGACCCAGTACTTC
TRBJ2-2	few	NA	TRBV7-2	CASSSPSPGELFF	TGTGCCAGCAGCTCCCCTAGCCCCGGGGAGCTGTTTTTT
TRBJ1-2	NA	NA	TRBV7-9	CASQGNGYTF	TGTGCCAGCCAGGGGAATGGCTACACCTTC
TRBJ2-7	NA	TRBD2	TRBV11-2	CASSRLLAGGRYEQYF	TGTGCCAGCAGCCGACTACTAGCGGGGGGTCGCTACGAGCAGTACTTC
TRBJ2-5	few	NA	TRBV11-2	CASSSPQASLETQYF	TGTGCCAGCAGCTCACCCCAAGCTAGTTTGGAGACCCAGTACTTC
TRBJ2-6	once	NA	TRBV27	CASSPHIPGANVLTF	TGTGCCAGCAGTCCCCACATCCCCGGGGCCAACGTCCTGACTTTC
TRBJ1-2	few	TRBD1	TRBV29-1	CSDRDSVWDRYTF	TGCAGCGATCGGGACAGCGTATGGGACCGCTACACCTTC
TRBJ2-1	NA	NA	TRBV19	CASSIRGTVSYNEQFF	TGTGCCAGTAGTATACGGGGGACAGTCTCCTACAATGAGCAGTTCTTC
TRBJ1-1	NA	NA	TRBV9	CASSEGRSRAFF	TGTGCCAGCAGCGAGGGGCGGTCGAGAGCTTTCTTT
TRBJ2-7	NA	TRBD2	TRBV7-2	CASSSGAGRGAAYEQYF	TGTGCCAGCAGCTCTGGGGCGGGGCGGGGGGCGGCCTACGAGCAGTACTTC
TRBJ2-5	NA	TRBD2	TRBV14	CASSRGGDRETQYF	TGTGCCAGCAGTCGGGGGGGCGATCGGGAGACCCAGTACTTC
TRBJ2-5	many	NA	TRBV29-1	CSVGDKREEIQYF	TGCAGCGTTGGGGACAAAAGAGAAGAGATCCAGTACTTC
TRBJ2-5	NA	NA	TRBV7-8	CASSLGTAWGTQYF	TGTGCCAGCAGCTTAGGGACAGCATGGGGGACCCAGTACTTC
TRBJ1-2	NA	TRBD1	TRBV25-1	CASSVTGIGGYTF	TGTGCCAGCAGTGTGACAGGGATTGGTGGCTACACCTTC
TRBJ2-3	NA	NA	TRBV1	CTSSPGLAGGPSTDTQYF	TGCACCAGCAGCCCCGGACTAGCGGGGGGTCCTAGCACAGATACGCAGTATTTT
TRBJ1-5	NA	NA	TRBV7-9	CASSLGADNQPQHF	TGTGCCAGCAGCTTAGGGGCAGACAATCAGCCCCAGCATTTT
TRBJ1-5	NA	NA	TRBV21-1	CASSKDGPGAYSNQPQHF	TGTGCCAGCAGCAAAGATGGGCCAGGGGCTTATAGCAATCAGCCCCAGCATTTT
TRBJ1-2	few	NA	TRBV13	CASSLEWGDTNYGYTF	TGTGCCAGCAGCTTAGAGTGGGGAGACACTAACTATGGCTACACCTTC
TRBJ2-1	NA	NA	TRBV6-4	CASSGQGGNEQFF	TGTGCCAGCAGTGGACAGGGAGGCAATGAGCAGTTCTTC
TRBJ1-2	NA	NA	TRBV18	CASSMREGSNYGYTF	TGTGCCAGCTCAATGAGGGAGGGATCTAACTATGGCTACACCTTC
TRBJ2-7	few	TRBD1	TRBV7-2	CASSFDRGEQYF	TGTGCCAGCAGCTTTGACAGGGGCGAGCAGTACTTC
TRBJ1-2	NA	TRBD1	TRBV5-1	CASSLLDRGAQDYGYTF	TGCGCCAGCAGCTTGTTGGACAGGGGGGCCCAGGACTATGGCTACACCTTC
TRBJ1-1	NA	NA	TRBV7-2	CASSLTQGVAEAFF	TGTGCCAGCAGCTTGACGCAAGGGGTCGCTGAAGCTTTCTTT
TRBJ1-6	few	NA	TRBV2	CASDVSGVGSPLHF	TGTGCCAGCGATGTGAGCGGGGTCGGCTCACCCCTCCACTTT
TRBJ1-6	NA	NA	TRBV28	CASSLFQRDSPLHF	TGTGCCAGCAGTTTGTTCCAGCGCGATTCACCCCTCCACTTT
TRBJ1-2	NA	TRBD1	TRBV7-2	CASSFLDRGPHGYTF	TGTGCCAGCAGCTTCCTGGACAGGGGGCCTCATGGCTACACCTTC
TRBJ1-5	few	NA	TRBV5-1	CASSSGQSNQPQHF	TGCGCCAGCAGCTCGGGACAATCCAATCAGCCCCAGCATTTT
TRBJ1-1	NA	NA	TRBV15	CATSRPLRFTEAFF	TGTGCCACCAGCAGACCGCTCAGGTTTACTGAAGCTTTCTTT
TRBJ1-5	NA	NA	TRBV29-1	CSVARGSNQPQHF	TGCAGCGTTGCCAGGGGAAGCAATCAGCCCCAGCATTTT
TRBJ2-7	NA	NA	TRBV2	CASSNPWRESSYEQYF	TGTGCCAGCAGTAACCCTTGGAGGGAGAGCTCCTACGAGCAGTACTTC
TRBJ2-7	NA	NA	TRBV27	CASSLGLRSPEQYF	TGTGCCAGCAGTTTAGGACTACGGTCTCCCGAGCAGTACTTC
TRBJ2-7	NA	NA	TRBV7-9	CASVLWDGDSGEYF	TGTGCCAGCGTCCTGTGGGACGGGGATTCAGGGGAGTACTTC
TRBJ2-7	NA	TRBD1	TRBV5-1	CASSRGQGGAPYEQYF	TGCGCCAGCAGCAGGGGACAGGGCGGGGCCCCCTACGAGCAGTACTTC
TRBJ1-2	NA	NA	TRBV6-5	CASSNPGYGYTF	TGTGCCAGCAGTAATCCAGGGTACGGCTACACCTTC
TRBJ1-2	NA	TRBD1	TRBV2	CASTRQGANYGYTF	TGTGCCAGCACCCGACAGGGAGCTAACTATGGCTACACCTTC
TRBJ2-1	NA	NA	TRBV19	CASSIERHQRRYNEQFF	TGTGCCAGTAGTATAGAGAGGCACCAAAGACGCTACAATGAGCAGTTCTTC
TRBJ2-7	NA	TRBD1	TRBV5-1	CASSLGWTGFYEQYF	TGCGCCAGCAGCTTGGGTTGGACAGGGTTCTACGAGCAGTACTTC
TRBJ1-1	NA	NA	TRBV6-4	CASRTQGTNTEAFF	TGTGCCAGCAGGACTCAGGGTACGAACACTGAAGCTTTCTTT
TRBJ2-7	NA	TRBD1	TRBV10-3	CAISGQGTYEQYF	TGTGCCATCAGTGGACAGGGAACCTACGAGCAGTACTTC
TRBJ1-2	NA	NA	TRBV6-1	CASSEAHGSWGYTF	TGTGCCAGCAGTGAAGCGCACGGGAGCTGGGGCTACACCTTC